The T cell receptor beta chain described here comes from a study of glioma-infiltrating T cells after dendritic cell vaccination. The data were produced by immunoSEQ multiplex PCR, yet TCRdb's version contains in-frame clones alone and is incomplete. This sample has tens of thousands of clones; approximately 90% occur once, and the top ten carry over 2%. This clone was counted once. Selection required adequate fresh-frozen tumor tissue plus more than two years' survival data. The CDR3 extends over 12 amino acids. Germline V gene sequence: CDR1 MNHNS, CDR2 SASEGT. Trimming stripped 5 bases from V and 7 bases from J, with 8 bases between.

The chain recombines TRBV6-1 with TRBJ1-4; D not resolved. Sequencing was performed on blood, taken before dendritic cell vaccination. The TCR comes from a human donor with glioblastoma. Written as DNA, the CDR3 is TGTGCCAGCAGTCCTGAGATTGAAAAACTGTTTTTT. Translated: CASSPEIEKLFF.